A selection of T cell receptor beta chains follows, all from one sample in a study of identifying expanded T cells in peripheral blood. Clones were sequenced by immunoSEQ multiplex PCR, and TCRdb holds only the in-frame ones, with some missing. The sample has 85,000 to 95,000 clones; roughly 86% are singletons. The source material was blood. The receptors here all came from a person aged 18 to 75 in good health. Each CDR3 is given with its conserved first and last residue. The D gene is left open where the match is weak. Only part of the rows carry a size: once, few, many, or a class if the clone is expanded.

V,size,J,length,D,DNA,CDR3
TRBV6-1,NA,TRBJ2-1,15,TRBD1,TGTGCCAGCAGGGCGCAGACAGGGGTATACCTTGAGCAGTTCTTC,CASRAQTGVYLEQFF
TRBV4-1,NA,TRBJ2-7,14,TRBD1,TGCGCCAGCAGCCTTACGACAGGGTCCTACGAGCAGTACTTC,CASSLTTGSYEQYF
TRBV28,NA,TRBJ2-3,18,TRBD2,TGTGCCAGCAGCGTCTTCGCCCGGGCTAGCGGGAGTATAGATACGCAGTATTTT,CASSVFARASGSIDTQYF
TRBV7-9,NA,TRBJ2-7,14,NA,TGTGCCAGCAGCCTGCAAGACAGCACCTACGAGCAGTACTTC,CASSLQDSTYEQYF
TRBV7-9,once,TRBJ1-1,18,NA,TGTGCCAGCAGCTCCCAGACGCTTGAGGGCGCGATGAACACTGAAGCTTTCTTT,CASSSQTLEGAMNTEAFF
TRBV15,NA,TRBJ2-7,15,NA,TGTGCCACCAGCAGAGATTTTGGCAGCTCCTACGAGCAGTACTTC,CATSRDFGSSYEQYF
TRBV9,NA,TRBJ2-5,16,TRBD2,TGTGCCAGCAGCGTACTCCAGCGGGGGCCCCAAGAGACCCAGTACTTC,CASSVLQRGPQETQYF
TRBV6-1,few,TRBJ2-7,14,NA,TGTGCCAGCACGGGAAGGGTGTTTCCCTACGAGCAGTACTTC,CASTGRVFPYEQYF
TRBV9,NA,TRBJ1-5,14,NA,TGTGCCAGCAGCGTAGAACCGGGGAATCAGCCCCAGCATTTT,CASSVEPGNQPQHF
TRBV7-9,NA,TRBJ1-5,14,NA,TGTGCCAGCAGCTTGGGCACCCCGGGGCAGCCCCAGCATTTT,CASSLGTPGQPQHF
TRBV30,NA,TRBJ1-1,12,NA,TGTGCCTTGGACACGACTAACACTGAAGCTTTCTTT,CALDTTNTEAFF
TRBV28,NA,TRBJ1-3,14,NA,TGTGCCAGCACCAGACAGGTTGCCGGAAACACCATATATTTT,CASTRQVAGNTIYF
TRBV6-4,NA,TRBJ1-1,13,NA,TGTGCCAGCAGCACTACAGAGAACACTGAAGCTTTCTTT,CASSTTENTEAFF
TRBV6-4,NA,TRBJ2-2,14,NA,TGTGCCAGCAGTGGAAGCAGGGACACCGGGGAGCTGTTTTTT,CASSGSRDTGELFF
TRBV7-2,NA,TRBJ2-7,11,NA,TGTGCCAGCAGCTTAACCCACGAGCAGTACTTC,CASSLTHEQYF
TRBV18,NA,TRBJ2-7,14,NA,TGTGCCAGCTCACCATTAGTCCCCTCCTACGAGCAGTACTTC,CASSPLVPSYEQYF
TRBV27,once,TRBJ2-6,17,TRBD1,TGTGCCAGCAGCTTCAGGGGGCCGGCGGCTGGGGCCAACGTCCTGACTTTC,CASSFRGPAAGANVLTF
TRBV4-1,NA,TRBJ2-7,16,NA,TGCGCCAGCAGTGTGGGGATCCTAAGGGACTCCTACGAGCAGTACTTC,CASSVGILRDSYEQYF
TRBV5-6,NA,TRBJ2-1,12,NA,TGTGCCAGCAGCTTGATAAGTGGTGAGCAGTTCTTC,CASSLISGEQFF
TRBV5-4,once,TRBJ1-1,14,NA,TGTGCCAGCAGCTTGACTTCGACAAGCACTGAAGCTTTCTTT,CASSLTSTSTEAFF
TRBV7-2,NA,TRBJ2-5,15,TRBD2,TGTGCCAGCAGCTCCGGGACTAGCGGGAGGGAGACCCAGTACTTC,CASSSGTSGRETQYF
TRBV7-9,NA,TRBJ1-2,15,TRBD1,TGTGCCAGCTTGGGGGAGATAACAGGGGGCTATGGCTACACCTTC,CASLGEITGGYGYTF
TRBV15,NA,TRBJ1-1,15,NA,TGTGCCACCAGCAGAGTTGGACAGATGAACACTGAAGCTTTCTTT,CATSRVGQMNTEAFF
TRBV30,NA,TRBJ2-3,13,TRBD1,TGTGCCTGGAGTCGACAGGGGACAGATACGCAGTATTTT,CAWSRQGTDTQYF
TRBV6-5,NA,TRBJ2-5,15,TRBD2,TGTGCCAGCAGTTACCGGGGGGTTGATCAAGAGACCCAGTACTTC,CASSYRGVDQETQYF
TRBV6-5,NA,TRBJ2-5,13,NA,TGTGCCAGCAGACCAGGGTTCCAAGAGACCCAGTACTTC,CASRPGFQETQYF
TRBV5-1,NA,TRBJ1-3,15,TRBD1,TGCGCCAGCAGCGCAGACAGGGGGCTTGGAAACACCATATATTTT,CASSADRGLGNTIYF
TRBV7-9,once,TRBJ1-4,17,TRBD1,TGTGCCAGCAGCGGGGGGACAGACCCAAGGGGTGATGAAAAACTGTTTTTT,CASSGGTDPRGDEKLFF
TRBV6-1,NA,TRBJ2-5,15,NA,TGTGCCAGCAGTGAAGGCGCCCGACCACAAGAGACCCAGTACTTC,CASSEGARPQETQYF
TRBV28,NA,TRBJ2-7,14,TRBD1,TGTGCCAGCAGTTCCCTGACAGGGCCCTACGAGCAGTACTTC,CASSSLTGPYEQYF